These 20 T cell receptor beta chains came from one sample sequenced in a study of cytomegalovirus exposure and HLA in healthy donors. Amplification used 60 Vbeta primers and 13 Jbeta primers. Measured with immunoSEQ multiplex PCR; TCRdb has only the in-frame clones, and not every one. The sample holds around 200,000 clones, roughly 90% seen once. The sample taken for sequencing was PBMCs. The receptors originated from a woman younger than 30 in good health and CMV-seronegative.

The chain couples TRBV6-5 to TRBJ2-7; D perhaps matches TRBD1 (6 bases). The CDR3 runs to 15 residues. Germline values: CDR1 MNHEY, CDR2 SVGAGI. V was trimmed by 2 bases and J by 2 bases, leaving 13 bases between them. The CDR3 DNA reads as TGTGCCAGCAGTTACAGCGGCAGGGGTCCCTACGAGCAGTACTTC. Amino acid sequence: CASSYSGRGPYEQYF.

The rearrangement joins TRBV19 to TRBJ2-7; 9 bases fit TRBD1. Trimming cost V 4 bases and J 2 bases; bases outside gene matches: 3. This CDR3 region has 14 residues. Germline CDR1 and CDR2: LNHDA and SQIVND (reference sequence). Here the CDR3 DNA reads TGTGCCAGTAGTACGACAGGGGGAACCTACGAGCAGTACTTC. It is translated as CASSTTGGTYEQYF.

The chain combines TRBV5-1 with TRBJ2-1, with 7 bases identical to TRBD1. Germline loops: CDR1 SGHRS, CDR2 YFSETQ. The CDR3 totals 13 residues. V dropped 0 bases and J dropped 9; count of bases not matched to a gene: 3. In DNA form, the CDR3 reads TGCGCCAGCAGCTTGGAGGGGGCGGCTGAGCAGTTCTTC. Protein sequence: CASSLEGAAEQFF.

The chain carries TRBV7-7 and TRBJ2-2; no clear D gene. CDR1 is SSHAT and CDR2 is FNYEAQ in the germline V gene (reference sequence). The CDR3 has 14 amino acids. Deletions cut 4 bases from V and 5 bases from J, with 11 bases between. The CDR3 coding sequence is TGTGCCAGCAGCTCCAACTATGAAACCGGGGAGCTGTTTTTT. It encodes CASSSNYETGELFF.

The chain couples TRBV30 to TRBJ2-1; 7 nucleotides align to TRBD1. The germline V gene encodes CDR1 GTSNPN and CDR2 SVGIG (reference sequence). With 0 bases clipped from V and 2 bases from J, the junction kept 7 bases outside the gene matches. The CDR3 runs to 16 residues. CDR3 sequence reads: CAWSVLTGVPYNEQFF. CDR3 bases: TGTGCCTGGAGTGTACTCACAGGGGTCCCCTACAATGAGCAGTTCTTC.

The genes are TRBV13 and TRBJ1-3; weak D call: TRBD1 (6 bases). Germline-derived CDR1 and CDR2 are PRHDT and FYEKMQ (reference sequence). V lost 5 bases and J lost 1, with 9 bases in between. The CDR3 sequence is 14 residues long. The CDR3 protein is CASSPTGSGNTIYF. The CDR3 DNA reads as TGTGCCAGCAGCCCAACAGGGTCTGGAAACACCATATATTTT.

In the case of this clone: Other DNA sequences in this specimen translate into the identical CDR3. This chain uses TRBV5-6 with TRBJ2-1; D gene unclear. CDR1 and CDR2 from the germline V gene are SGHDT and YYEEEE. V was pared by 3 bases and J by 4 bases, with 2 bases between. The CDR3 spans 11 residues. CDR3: CASSSYNEQFF. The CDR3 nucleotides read TGTGCCAGCAGCTCGTACAATGAGCAGTTCTTC.

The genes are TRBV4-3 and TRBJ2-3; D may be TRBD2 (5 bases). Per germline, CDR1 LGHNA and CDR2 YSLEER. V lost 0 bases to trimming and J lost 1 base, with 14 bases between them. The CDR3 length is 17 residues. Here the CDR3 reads CASSQEVLDFRTDTQYF. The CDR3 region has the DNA TGCGCCAGCAGCCAAGAGGTACTAGATTTCCGCACAGATACGCAGTATTTT.

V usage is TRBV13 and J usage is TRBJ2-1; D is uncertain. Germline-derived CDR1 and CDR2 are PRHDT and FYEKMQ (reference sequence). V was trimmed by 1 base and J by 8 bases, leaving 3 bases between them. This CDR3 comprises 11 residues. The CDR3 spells CASSLVDEQFF. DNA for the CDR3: TGTGCCAGCAGCTTAGTCGATGAGCAGTTCTTC.

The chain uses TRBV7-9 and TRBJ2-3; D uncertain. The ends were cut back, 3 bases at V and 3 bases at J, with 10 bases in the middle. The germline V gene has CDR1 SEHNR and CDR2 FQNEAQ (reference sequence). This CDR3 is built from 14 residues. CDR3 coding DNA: TGTGCCAGCAGCTTTATAGTCCCAACAGATACGCAGTATTTT. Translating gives CASSFIVPTDTQYF.

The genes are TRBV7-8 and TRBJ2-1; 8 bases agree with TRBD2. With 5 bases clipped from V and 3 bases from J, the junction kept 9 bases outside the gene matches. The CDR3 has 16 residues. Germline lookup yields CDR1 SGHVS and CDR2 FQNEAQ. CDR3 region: CASSPREGPSYNEQFF. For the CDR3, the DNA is TGTGCCAGCAGCCCTCGGGAGGGTCCTAGCTACAATGAGCAGTTCTTC.

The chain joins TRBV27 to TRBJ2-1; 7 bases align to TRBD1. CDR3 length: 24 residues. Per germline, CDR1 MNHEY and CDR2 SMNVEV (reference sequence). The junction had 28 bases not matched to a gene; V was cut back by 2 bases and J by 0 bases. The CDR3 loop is CASSLLLGQVTYRISQFSYNEQFF. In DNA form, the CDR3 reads TGTGCCAGCAGTTTACTCCTTGGACAGGTCACCTATAGGATATCCCAGTTCTCCTACAATGAGCAGTTCTTC.

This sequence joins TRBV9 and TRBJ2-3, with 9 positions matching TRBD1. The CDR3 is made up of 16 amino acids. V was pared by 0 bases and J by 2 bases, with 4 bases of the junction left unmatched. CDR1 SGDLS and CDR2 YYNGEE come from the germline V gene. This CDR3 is CASSVVGTGLTDTQYF. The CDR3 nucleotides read TGTGCCAGCAGCGTAGTGGGGACAGGGCTCACAGATACGCAGTATTTT.

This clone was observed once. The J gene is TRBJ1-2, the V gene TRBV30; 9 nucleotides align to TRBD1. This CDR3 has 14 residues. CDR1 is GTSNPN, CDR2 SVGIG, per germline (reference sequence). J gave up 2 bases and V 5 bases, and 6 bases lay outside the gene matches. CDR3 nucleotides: TGTGCCTGGGTCAGGGACAGGGTGAACTATGGCTACACCTTC. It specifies CAWVRDRVNYGYTF.

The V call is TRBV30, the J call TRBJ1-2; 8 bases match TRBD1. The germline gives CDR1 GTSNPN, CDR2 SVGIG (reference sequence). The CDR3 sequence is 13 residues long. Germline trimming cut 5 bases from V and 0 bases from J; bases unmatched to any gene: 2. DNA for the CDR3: TGTGCCTGGGGACAGGGAGCTAACTATGGCTACACCTTC. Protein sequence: CAWGQGANYGYTF.

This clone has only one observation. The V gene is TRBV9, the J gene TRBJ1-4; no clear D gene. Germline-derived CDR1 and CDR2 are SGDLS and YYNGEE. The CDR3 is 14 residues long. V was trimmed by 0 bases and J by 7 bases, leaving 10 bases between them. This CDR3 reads CASSVVGAGEKLFF. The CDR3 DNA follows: TGTGCCAGCAGCGTAGTGGGAGCTGGTGAAAAACTGTTTTTT.

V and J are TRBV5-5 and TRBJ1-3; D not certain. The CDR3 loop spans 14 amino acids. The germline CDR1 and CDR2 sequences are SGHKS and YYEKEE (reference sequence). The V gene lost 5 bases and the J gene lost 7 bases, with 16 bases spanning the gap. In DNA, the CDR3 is TGTGCCAGCAGGGAACCTGGACTTGGGAACACCATATATTTT. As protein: CASREPGLGNTIYF.

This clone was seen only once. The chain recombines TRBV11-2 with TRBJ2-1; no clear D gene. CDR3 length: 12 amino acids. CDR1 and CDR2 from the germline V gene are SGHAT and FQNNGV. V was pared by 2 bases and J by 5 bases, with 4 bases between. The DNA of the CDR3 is TGTGCCAGCAGCTTACGTAACAATGAGCAGTTCTTC. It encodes CASSLRNNEQFF.

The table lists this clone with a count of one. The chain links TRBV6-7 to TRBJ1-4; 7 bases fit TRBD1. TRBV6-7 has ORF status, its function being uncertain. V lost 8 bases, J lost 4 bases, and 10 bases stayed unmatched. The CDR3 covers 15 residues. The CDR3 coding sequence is TGTGCCAGCCCTTATTGGGGACAGCATAATGAAAAACTGTTTTTT. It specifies CASPYWGQHNEKLFF.

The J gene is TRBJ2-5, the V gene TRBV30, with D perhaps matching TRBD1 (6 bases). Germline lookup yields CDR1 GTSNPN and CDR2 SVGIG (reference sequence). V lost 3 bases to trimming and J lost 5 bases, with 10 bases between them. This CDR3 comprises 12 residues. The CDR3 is CAWRIQGETQYF. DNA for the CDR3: TGTGCCTGGAGAATCCAGGGGGAGACCCAGTACTTC. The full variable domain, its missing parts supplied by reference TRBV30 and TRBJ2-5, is SQTIHQWPATLVQPVGSPLSLECTVEGTSNPNLYWYRQAAGRGLQLLFYSVGIGQISSEVPQNLSASRPQDRQFILSSKKLLLSDSGFYLCAWRIQGETQYFGPGTRLLVL.